This T cell receptor (beta chain) was found in a study of neurological immune-mediated disorders (dated by TCRdb to between 2017 and 2020). As for the study more broadly: Of the roughly 34 multiple sclerosis patients, some 30 had relapsing-remitting MS and 3 had secondary progressive MS. Of the 68 subjects in the cohort, about 14 were HAM/TSP patients, some 34 were multiple sclerosis patients, and 20 were healthy controls. Using UMI-based sequencing, the study compared peripheral blood TCR-beta repertoires from patients with HTLV-I-associated myelopathy (HAM/TSP), patients with multiple sclerosis, and healthy controls. Longitudinal samples, technical triplicates and paired sorted CD4+ and CD8+ T-cell subsets, alongside PBMC samples, were included among the approximately 110 TCR-beta libraries.

cDNA was synthesized by template-switch 5'RACE using a primer carrying a 10-nucleotide random unique molecular identifier by which each TCR transcript was tagged. Every sequencing run yielded over 160 million TCR-beta sequences covering 15-18 subjects. The RNeasy kit was used to extract total RNA. The KAPA Real-time Library Amplification kit was used to amplify TCR-beta VDJ regions with primers for the TCR constant region and the 5'RACE anchor. Sample indexes and Illumina adaptors were added in a first PCR, after which library yield was increased in a second PCR. After purification with Ampure beads, the TCR product of roughly 650 bp was size-selected on a 2% E-gel SizeSelection system. Before pooling, libraries had their quality checked on a Bioanalyzer, their concentration measured with Qubit, and their quantity determined with the Kapa Library Quantification kit. Libraries were sequenced paired-end 2 x 150 bp on an Illumina HiSeq 2500. To increase sequence diversity, about 24-32% phiX was spiked into each library pool. In the authors' own workflow: Quality-filtered reads were processed with the UMI-based MiGEC pipeline, and over 90% of raw TCR sequences were removed by the MiGEC pipeline during error correction. VDJ genes were aligned to IMGT germline references, and each clonotype was defined by a unique CDR3 amino acid sequence together with V-J genes. VDJtools evaluated clonal expansion, Shannon diversity and CDR3 relatedness (CalcPairwiseDistances, ClusterSamples); CLCbio workbench built phylogenetic trees. Expanded clones were defined as having at least 8 unique UMIs, based on coefficient-of-variation modelling across technical triplicates. TCRdb reprocessed the public reads (quality trimming at Q25 with fastp, clone calling with MiXCR) and kept in-frame beta chains. Rows are combined by CDR3 protein, so each entry shows the most common genes and DNA. The V and J calls, along with clone size, are taken from TCRdb and not from the paper's own processing. The sample table contains 52,000 or so distinct CDR3 sequences; only one count was recorded for 4% of them. The top ten constitute roughly 2% of the sample.

What the study reported, not specific to this receptor: No identical CDR3 amino acid sequences were shared among expanded clones across subjects, suggesting private TCR-beta repertoires in all groups. No clinical or MRI features were associated with the MS cluster, and the authors said that larger cohorts are needed. Phylogenetic analysis grouped repertoires from 18 of 34 MS patients into a cluster of related CDR3 sequences, suggesting a possible repertoire-level signature. The highest TCR clonal expansion was observed in HAM/TSP patients, whereas the lowest was observed in MS patients, even when compared with healthy controls.

For the sorted-subset TCR libraries, the starting material was some 940,000 sorted CD4+ or CD8+ T cells. Multiple sclerosis patients were enrolled in a US clinical protocol evaluating disease progression by magnetic resonance imaging. Peripheral blood underwent Ficoll-Hypaque density gradient centrifugation to isolate PBMCs, which were then cryopreserved in liquid nitrogen. Paired sorted CD4+ and CD8+ subsets came from healthy controls, HAM/TSP patients and MS patients. Including the terminal cysteine and phenylalanine, the CDR3 comprises 16 residues. The entry retains the CDR3 DNA only, 48 bases that are in frame from base 1. The trim is 0 bases for V and 3 bases for J, with a gap of 14 bases between the germline ends. For CDR1 and CDR2, the germline V gene lists SGHRS and YFSETQ. This clonotype appeared many times. This receptor's antigen is unknown. No much larger clone exists at a distance of one base, and base qualities are not known.

Sequenced: CD4+ T cells from blood. The TCR sequence derives from a middle-aged woman with multiple sclerosis. Recombination linked TRBV5-1 to TRBJ2-3, with the D call perhaps TRBD1 or TRBD2, as 6 bases match in each case. The CDR3 protein is CASSLAYGGGTDTQYF. The bases are TGCGCCAGCAGCTTGGCGTACGGGGGCGGGACAGATACGCAGTATTTT.